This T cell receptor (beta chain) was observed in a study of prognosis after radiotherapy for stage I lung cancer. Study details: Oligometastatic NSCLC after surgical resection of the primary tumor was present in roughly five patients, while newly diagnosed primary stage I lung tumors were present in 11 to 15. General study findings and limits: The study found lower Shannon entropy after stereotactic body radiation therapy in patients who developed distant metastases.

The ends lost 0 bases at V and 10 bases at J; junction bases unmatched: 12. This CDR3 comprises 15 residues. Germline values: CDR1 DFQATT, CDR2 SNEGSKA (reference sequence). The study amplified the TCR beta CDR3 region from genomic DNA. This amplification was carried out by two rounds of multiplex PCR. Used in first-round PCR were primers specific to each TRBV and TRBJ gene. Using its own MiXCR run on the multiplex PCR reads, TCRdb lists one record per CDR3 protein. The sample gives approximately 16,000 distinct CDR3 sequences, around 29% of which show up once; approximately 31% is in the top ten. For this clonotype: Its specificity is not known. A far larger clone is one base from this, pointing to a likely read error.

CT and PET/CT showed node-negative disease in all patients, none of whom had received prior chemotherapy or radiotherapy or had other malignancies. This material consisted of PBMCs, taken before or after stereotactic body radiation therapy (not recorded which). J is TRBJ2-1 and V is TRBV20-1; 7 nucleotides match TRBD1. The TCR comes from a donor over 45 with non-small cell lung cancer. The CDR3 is CSARDEDRSANEQFF. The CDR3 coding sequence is TGCAGTGCTAGAGATGAGGACAGGTCGGCTAACGAGCAGTTCTTC.